Listed here are 6 T cell receptor beta chains from one sample, sequenced in a study of T cell responses to AZD1222 COVID-19 vaccine. Only in-frame clones appear in the TCRdb table, and some are missing; sequencing was by immunoSEQ multiplex PCR. The sample records fewer than 250,000 clones, almost 95% being singletons. Sequences were derived from peripheral blood, sampled on day 0 of AZD1222 vaccination. These receptors originate from an adult in good health.

The CDR3 region is CASSAGNYGYTF. The CDR3 nucleotides are TGTGCCAGCAGCGCAGGGAACTATGGCTACACCTTC. J is TRBJ1-2 and V is TRBV6-5; tentative D call: TRBD1 (5 bases). The CDR3 has 12 amino acids. The germline V gene encodes CDR1 MNHEY and CDR2 SVGAGI. V was cut by 6 bases and J by 2 bases, with 7 bases left in between.

This clone was picked up one time. The chain links TRBV6-1 to TRBJ2-3; D is perhaps TRBD1 (6 bases). V was cut by 1 base and J by 2 bases, with 10 bases left in between. This CDR3 is 15 amino acids long. CDR1 and CDR2 from the germline V gene are MNHNS and SASEGT. This chain's CDR3 is CASSEGRGTTDTQYF. CDR3 coding DNA: TGTGCCAGCAGTGAAGGCAGGGGCACCACAGATACGCAGTATTTT.

The J gene is TRBJ2-7, the V gene TRBV10-2; TRBD1 matches at 7 bases. J gave up 3 bases and V 9 bases, and 11 bases lay outside the gene matches. The CDR3 loop spans 14 amino acids. Germline CDR1 WSHSY, CDR2 SAAADI. The CDR3 DNA follows: TGCGCCAGTCGTCCAGCCAGACAGGGCTACGAGCAGTACTTC. Translated, it gives CASRPARQGYEQYF.

This clone was detected only once. This chain links TRBV7-8 with TRBJ1-5; 7 nucleotides align to TRBD1. The CDR3 loop spans 16 amino acids. The junction had 6 bases not matched to a gene; V was cut back by 4 bases and J by 0 bases. Per germline, CDR1 SGHVS and CDR2 FQNEAQ. The CDR3: CASSSTGTYSNQPQHF. CDR3 coding DNA: TGTGCCAGCAGCTCGACAGGGACCTATAGCAATCAGCCCCAGCATTTT.

The J gene is TRBJ2-4, the V gene TRBV5-1; 7 nucleotides line up with TRBD2. Trimming cost V 3 bases and J 4 bases; bases outside gene matches: 19. There are 19 residues in the CDR3. Germline assignment: CDR1 SGHRS and CDR2 YFSETQ. This CDR3 is CASSSVAGHSGGSKNIQYF. The DNA for the CDR3 is TGCGCCAGCAGCTCGGTAGCGGGTCACTCCGGGGGTTCAAAAAACATTCAGTACTTC.

This rearrangement joins TRBV14 to TRBJ1-2; maybe TRBD1 (6 bases). The V end was cut by 5 bases, the J end by 7 bases, with 17 bases between. Germline CDR1 SGHDN, CDR2 FVKESK. This CDR3 contains 14 residues. The CDR3 region is CASSSYTGTGGYTF. The CDR3 DNA follows: TGTGCCAGCAGCTCCTACACAGGGACGGGTGGCTACACCTTC. Supplemented by reference TRBV14 and TRBJ1-2, the full variable domain reads EAGVTQFPSHSVIEKGQTVTLRCDPISGHDNLYWYRRVMGKEIKFLLHFVKESKQDESGMPNNRFLAERTGGTYSTLKVQPAELEDSGVYFCASSSYTGTGGYTFGSGTRLTVV.